The T cell receptor (beta chain) under discussion was sequenced for a study of blood T cells in healthy people across ages. A few counts support this clonotype. The second PCR ran roughly 7 to 12 cycles with a sample-barcoded 5' primer and J-beta primers. Using its own MiXCR run on the 5' RACE reads, TCRdb lists one record per CDR3 protein. The repertoire holds 750,000 to 850,000 distinct CDR3 sequences, 25% seen once, with under 4.5% in the top ten. CDR1 is DFQATT, CDR2 SNEGSKA, per germline (reference sequence). J lost 3 bases, V lost 0 bases, and 11 bases had no gene match. This CDR3 is 16 amino acids long. These records were also assigned to another study, of T cells of mothers and their children.

This receptor was identified in a boy between 5 and 17 years old in good health. V gene TRBV20-1 combines with J gene TRBJ2-7; TRBD2 matches 7 bases. The sample was blood. DNA of the CDR3: TGCAGTGCTAGAGATGGTATGGCTAGCGGAAACTACGAGCAGTACTTC. Translation gives CSARDGMASGNYEQYF.